One sample yielded the 17 T cell receptor beta chains listed below, sequenced in a study of OX40 agonist ivuxolimab in advanced cancers. Library construction relied on the immunoSEQ multiplex PCR assay. TCRdb mirrors the immuneACCESS table, restricted to in-frame sequences. Some clones are absent from its copies; in checked studies, under half trace to an unresolved V gene, and the reason for the others is unknown. This sample lists fewer than 95,000 clones; 85% to 90% were detected once. 6.5% to 9% of the sample is in the top ten clones. Specimen: CD4+ or CD8+ T cells sorted from blood, collected in a trial of the OX40 agonist ivuxolimab. These TCRs come from an adult with an advanced solid tumor such as melanoma, head and neck, liver or kidney cancer.

In this sample, this clone turned up once. The gene calls are TRBV5-8 and TRBJ2-7, with TRBD1 matching over 7 bases. The CDR3 sequence is 14 residues long. Germline assignment: CDR1 SGHTS and CDR2 YDEGEE. V shed 1 base and J 4 bases; nucleotides not matched to a gene: 5. CDR3 residues: CASSLSDRAYEQYF. The CDR3 nucleotides are TGTGCCAGCAGCTTGTCTGACAGGGCGTACGAGCAGTACTTC.

The gene calls are TRBV27 and TRBJ2-7; 11 nucleotides align to TRBD1. With V trimmed by 5 bases and J by 2 bases, 5 bases remained unmatched. The V gene's germline CDR1 is MNHEY and CDR2 SMNVEV (reference sequence). This CDR3 region has 15 residues. DNA of the CDR3: TGTGCCAGCAGTCCAAGGACAGGGGGCACCTACGAGCAGTACTTC. Translation gives CASSPRTGGTYEQYF.

The gene calls are TRBV11-3 and TRBJ1-1, with TRBD1 identical over 7 bases. There are 14 residues in the CDR3. Trimming took 5 bases from V and 1 from J; bases not matched to a gene: 4. In germline, CDR1 is SGHNT, CDR2 YENEEA. CDR3 protein: CASSPGGGNTEAFF. The CDR3 nucleotides read TGTGCCAGCAGCCCAGGGGGAGGGAACACTGAAGCTTTCTTT.

The chain combines TRBV19 with TRBJ2-7, with TRBD1 matching 8 bases. Germline V gene data show CDR1 as LNHDA and CDR2 as SQIVND (reference sequence). The junction had 7 bases not matched to a gene; V was cut back by 5 bases and J by 4 bases. This CDR3 contains 14 residues. The CDR3 region has the DNA TGTGCCAGTAGTTCGACAGGGGATCCGTACGAGCAGTACTTC. Translated, it gives CASSSTGDPYEQYF.

Only one count was recorded for this clone. The chain joins TRBV30 to TRBJ2-7, with no clear D. Germline V lookup: CDR1 GTSNPN, CDR2 SVGIG (reference sequence). V lost 8 bases, J lost 3 bases, and 23 bases lay in between. The CDR3 sequence is 15 residues long. CDR3 residues: CAGTTETRAYYEQYF. The CDR3 bases are TGTGCCGGTACAACGGAGACAAGGGCTTACTACGAGCAGTACTTC.

The J gene is TRBJ2-5, the V gene TRBV28; TRBD2 matches 8 bases. V was pared by 3 bases and J by 2 bases, with 5 bases of the junction left unmatched. The CDR3 consists of 15 residues. CDR1 is MDHEN and CDR2 is SYDVKM in the germline V gene. The CDR3 DNA reads as TGTGCCAGCAGTTTTACGGGGGGGTATCAAGAGACCCAGTACTTC. It encodes CASSFTGGYQETQYF.

This chain uses TRBV11-1 with TRBJ1-3; 7 bases align to TRBD1. The CDR3 is made up of 15 amino acids. V lost 6 bases and J lost 0; bases outside the gene matches: 5. Germline loops: CDR1 SGHAT, CDR2 FQDESV (reference sequence). The CDR3: CASSVDRDSGNTIYF. The DNA for the CDR3 is TGTGCCAGCAGTGTCGACAGGGACTCTGGAAACACCATATATTTT.

V and J are TRBV5-1 and TRBJ1-1, with D unresolved. Germline loops: CDR1 SGHRS, CDR2 YFSETQ. V lost 4 bases and J lost 5, with 9 bases in between. The CDR3 has 12 amino acids. CDR3 in amino acids: CASSRDNTEAFF. The CDR3 DNA is TGCGCCAGCAGCCGTGACAATACTGAAGCTTTCTTT.

This chain uses TRBV13 with TRBJ2-3; D not resolved. Per germline, CDR1 PRHDT and CDR2 FYEKMQ (reference sequence). Trimming took off 2 bases at V and 1 base at J, with 7 bases between the two ends. CDR3 length equals 14 residues. The CDR3 spells CASSLFSGTDTQYF. In DNA form, the CDR3 reads TGTGCCAGCAGCTTATTCAGCGGCACAGATACGCAGTATTTT.

The chain uses TRBV6-6 and TRBJ2-5, with D perhaps matching TRBD1 or TRBD2 (5 bases each). The length of the CDR3 is 15 residues. V lost 10 bases and J 5 bases, leaving 23 bases between the germline ends. Germline CDR1 reads MNHNY; CDR2 reads SVGAGI (reference sequence). The CDR3 DNA reads as TGTGCCAACCTCTTAACCGGGACGGCCGGGGAGACCCAGTACTTC. It is translated as CANLLTGTAGETQYF.

The chain employs TRBV28 and TRBJ2-5, with TRBD2 identical over 9 bases. Germline CDR1 MDHEN, CDR2 SYDVKM. The V and J ends lost 4 bases and 4 bases, in that order; junction bases with no gene match: 7. The CDR3 loop spans 15 amino acids. The CDR3 protein is CASSSSLAGIETQYF. CDR3 bases: TGTGCCAGCAGTTCATCTCTAGCGGGAATAGAGACCCAGTACTTC.

This chain uses TRBV9 with TRBJ1-1; TRBD1 might be the D (6 bases). Germline values: CDR1 SGDLS, CDR2 YYNGEE. Trimming shortened V by 4 bases and J by 0 bases, and 13 bases separated the two germline ends. The length of the CDR3 is 15 residues. The CDR3 coding sequence is TGTGCCAGCAGCCCCCGGGGGGCGCTGAACACTGAAGCTTTCTTT. As protein: CASSPRGALNTEAFF.

The V gene is TRBV6-5, the J gene TRBJ1-5; 8 positions match TRBD1. Germline V lookup: CDR1 MNHEY, CDR2 SVGAGI. The CDR3 is 13 residues long. V gave up 7 bases and J gave up 6 bases; unmatched junction bases: 5. CDR3 amino acids: CASKQGVGQPQHF. CDR3 nucleotide sequence: TGTGCCAGCAAACAGGGGGTGGGTCAGCCCCAGCATTTT.

CDR3 bases: TGCGCCAGCAGCTGGGGACTAGCGGATAGCTCCTACAATGAGCAGTTCTTC. Its protein is CASSWGLADSSYNEQFF. The J gene is TRBJ2-1, the V gene TRBV5-1; 11 nucleotides match TRBD2. The CDR3 consists of 17 residues. Trimming cost V 3 bases and J 0 bases; bases outside gene matches: 5. Germline CDR1 reads SGHRS; CDR2 reads YFSETQ. The full variable domain, its missing parts supplied by reference TRBV5-1 and TRBJ2-1, is KAGVTQTPRYLIKTRGQQVTLSCSPISGHRSVSWYQQTPGQGLQFLFEYFSETQRNKGNFPGRFSGRQFSNSRSEMNVSTLELGDSALYLCASSWGLADSSYNEQFFGPGTRLTVL.

The rearrangement links TRBV5-4 to TRBJ2-1; 12 bases line up with TRBD1. Germline trimming cut 4 bases from V and 5 bases from J; bases unmatched to any gene: 7. The CDR3 consists of 16 residues. Per germline, CDR1 SGHNT and CDR2 YYREEE (reference sequence). CDR3 amino acids: CASSGTGGSNHNEQFF. For the CDR3, the DNA is TGTGCCAGCAGCGGGACAGGGGGCAGCAATCACAATGAGCAGTTCTTC.

The chain couples TRBV6-1 to TRBJ1-1, with D unresolved. Trimming took off 2 bases at V and 1 base at J, with 5 bases between the two ends. The CDR3 has 13 amino acids. Germline CDR1 and CDR2: MNHNS and SASEGT. This chain's CDR3 is CASSERENTEAFF. Here the CDR3 DNA reads TGTGCCAGCAGTGAAAGGGAGAACACTGAAGCTTTCTTT.

The gene calls are TRBV28 and TRBJ2-5; TRBD1 aligns across 9 bases. The junction had 6 bases not matched to a gene; V was cut back by 3 bases and J by 1 base. This CDR3 region has 16 residues. The germline gives CDR1 MDHEN, CDR2 SYDVKM. CDR3: CASSFTGGRTQETQYF. The CDR3 DNA sequence: TGTGCCAGCAGTTTTACAGGGGGCCGAACCCAAGAGACCCAGTACTTC.